This T cell receptor (beta chain) was found in a study of breast tumors, draining lymph nodes, adjacent tissues. As concerns this clonotype: The antigen is unknown. This may arise from a read error, as a much more abundant clone is one base away.

Study conclusions and caveats: Compared with basal-like, luminal-like tumors shared significantly more repertoire with nontumor tissue. That most tumor T cells come from lymph nodes remained unproven. Data fit most tumor T cells coming from lymph node, expanding in tumor. Tumor repertoires ranked between lymph nodes and nontumor tissue in diversity, with V and J gene preferences.

The lymph nodes were axillary draining lymph nodes from breast cancer patients. TCRdb used MiXCR to reprocess the multiplex PCR reads, holding one entry per CDR3 protein. The sample holds some 230,000 distinct CDR3 sequences, less than 40% seen once. Sequencing was done on a sample of axillary lymph node tissue. The TCR comes from a female donor with breast cancer. Some clones in this sample may be carry-over from other donors' samples.

CDR3 DNA sequence: TGTGCCGGCAGCCCACTAGCGGGGGGGTCCTACAATGAGCAGTTCTTC. Amino acid sequence: CAGSPLAGGSYNEQFF. This sequence joins TRBV14 and TRBJ2-1, with 13 bases fitting TRBD2. This CDR3 is 16 amino acids long. CDR1 and CDR2 (germline): SGHDN, FVKESK.